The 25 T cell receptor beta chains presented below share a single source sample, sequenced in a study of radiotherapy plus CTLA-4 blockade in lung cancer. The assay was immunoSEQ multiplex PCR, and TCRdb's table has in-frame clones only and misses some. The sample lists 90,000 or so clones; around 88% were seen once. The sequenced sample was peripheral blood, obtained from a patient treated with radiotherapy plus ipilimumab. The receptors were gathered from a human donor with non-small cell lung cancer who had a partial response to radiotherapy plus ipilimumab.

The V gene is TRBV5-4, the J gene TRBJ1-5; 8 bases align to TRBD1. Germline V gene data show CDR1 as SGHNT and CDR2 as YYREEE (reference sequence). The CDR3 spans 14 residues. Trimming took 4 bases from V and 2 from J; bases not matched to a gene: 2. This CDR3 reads CASSKDRGNQPQHF. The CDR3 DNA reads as TGTGCCAGCAGCAAGGACAGGGGCAATCAGCCCCAGCATTTT. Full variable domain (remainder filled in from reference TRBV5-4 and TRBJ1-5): ETGVTQSPTHLIKTRGQQVTLRCSSQSGHNTVSWYQQALGQGPQFIFQYYREEENGRGNFPPRFSGLQFPNYSSELNVNALELDDSALYLCASSKDRGNQPQHFGDGTRLSIL.

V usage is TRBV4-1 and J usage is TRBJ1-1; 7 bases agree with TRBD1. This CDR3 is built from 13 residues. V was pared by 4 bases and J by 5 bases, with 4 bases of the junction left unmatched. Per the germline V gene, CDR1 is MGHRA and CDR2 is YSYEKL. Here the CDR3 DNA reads TGCGCCAGCAGCCTCGACAGGGTTACTGAAGCTTTCTTT. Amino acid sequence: CASSLDRVTEAFF.

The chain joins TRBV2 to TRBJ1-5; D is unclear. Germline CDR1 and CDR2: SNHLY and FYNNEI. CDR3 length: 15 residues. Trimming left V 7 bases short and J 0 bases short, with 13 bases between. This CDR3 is CASIDRNYSNQPQHF. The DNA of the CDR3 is TGTGCCAGCATAGATAGAAATTATAGCAATCAGCCCCAGCATTTT.

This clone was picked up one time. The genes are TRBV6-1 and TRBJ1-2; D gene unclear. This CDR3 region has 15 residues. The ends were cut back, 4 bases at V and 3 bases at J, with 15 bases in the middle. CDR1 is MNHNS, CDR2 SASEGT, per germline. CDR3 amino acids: CASSGAGRRDYGYTF. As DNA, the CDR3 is TGTGCCAGCAGTGGTGCGGGGAGGCGTGACTATGGCTACACCTTC.

CDR3 DNA: TGTGCCACCAGCAGAGATGTAGCGGGAGGTTACGAGCAGTACTTC. As protein: CATSRDVAGGYEQYF. V and J are TRBV15 and TRBJ2-7; 10 nucleotides align to TRBD2. V gave up 0 bases and J gave up 4 bases; unmatched junction bases: 3. In germline, CDR1 is LNHNV, CDR2 YYDKDF (reference sequence). The CDR3 loop spans 15 amino acids.

The CDR3 region is CASSWDGQGSYEQYF. The CDR3 region has the DNA TGTGCCAGTAGTTGGGATGGACAGGGCTCCTACGAGCAGTACTTC. This sequence joins TRBV19 and TRBJ2-5; 8 bases line up with TRBD1. The better agreement between TRBJ2-7 and the DNA end casts doubt on the J call. The V gene's germline CDR1 is LNHDA and CDR2 SQIVND (reference sequence). The CDR3 contains 15 residues.

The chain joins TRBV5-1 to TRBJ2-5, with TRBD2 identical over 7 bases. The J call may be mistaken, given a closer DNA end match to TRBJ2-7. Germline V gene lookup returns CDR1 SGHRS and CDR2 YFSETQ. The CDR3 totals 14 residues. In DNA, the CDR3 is TGCGCCAGCAGCTGGGCGGGCGGGAGCAGCGAGCAGTACTTC. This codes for CASSWAGGSSEQYF.

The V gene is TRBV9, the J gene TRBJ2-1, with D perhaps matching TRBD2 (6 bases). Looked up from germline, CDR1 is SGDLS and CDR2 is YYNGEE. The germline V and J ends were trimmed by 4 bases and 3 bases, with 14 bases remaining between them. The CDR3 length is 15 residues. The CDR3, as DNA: TGTGCCAGCAGCCGAGGATTAGCGGACTACAATGAGCAGTTCTTC. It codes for CASSRGLADYNEQFF.

This CDR3 reads CASSLGPGTGFVTQYF. DNA for the CDR3: TGTGCCAGCAGCCTTGGCCCGGGGACAGGGTTTGTTACGCAGTATTTT. The gene calls are TRBV7-2 and TRBJ2-3; 9 positions agree with TRBD1. V lost 5 bases to trimming and J lost 8 bases; unmatched junction nucleotides: 14. This CDR3 has 16 residues. The V gene's germline CDR1 is SGHTA and CDR2 FQGNSA.

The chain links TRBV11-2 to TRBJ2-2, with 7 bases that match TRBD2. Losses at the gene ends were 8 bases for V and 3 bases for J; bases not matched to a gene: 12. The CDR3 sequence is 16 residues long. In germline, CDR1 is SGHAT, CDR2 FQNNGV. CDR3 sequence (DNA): TGTGCCAGCGCCGTAAACGCTGGGGGGGACACCGGGGAGCTGTTTTTT. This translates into CASAVNAGGDTGELFF.

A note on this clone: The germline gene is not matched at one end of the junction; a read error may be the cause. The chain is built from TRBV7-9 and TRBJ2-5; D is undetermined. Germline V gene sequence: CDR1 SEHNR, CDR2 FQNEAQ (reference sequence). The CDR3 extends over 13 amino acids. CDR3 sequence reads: CASSREAQGTQYF. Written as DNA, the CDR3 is TGTGCCAGCAGCCGCGAGGCCCAAGGGACCCAGTACTTC.

CDR3: CASSYQDRGAQYF. The CDR3, as DNA: TGTGCCAGCAGCTACCAGGACAGGGGAGCGCAGTATTTT. The chain carries TRBV13 and TRBJ2-3, with 9 bases fitting TRBD1. The CDR3 covers 13 residues. V lost 4 bases, J lost 10 bases, and 6 bases stayed unmatched. Germline CDR1 is PRHDT and CDR2 is FYEKMQ (reference sequence).

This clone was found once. The CDR3 reads CASSITGSDTQYF. The DNA of the CDR3 is TGTGCCAGCAGCATAACAGGCTCAGATACGCAGTATTTT. The chain links TRBV6-5 to TRBJ2-3, with D possibly TRBD1 on 5 matching bases. The ends were cut back, 6 bases at V and 4 bases at J, with 11 bases in the middle. The CDR3 runs to 13 residues. Germline lookup yields CDR1 MNHEY and CDR2 SVGAGI.

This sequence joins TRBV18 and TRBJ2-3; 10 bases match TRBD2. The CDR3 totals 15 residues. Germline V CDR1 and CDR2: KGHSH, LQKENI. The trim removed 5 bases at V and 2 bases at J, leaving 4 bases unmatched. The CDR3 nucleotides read TGTGCCAGCTCATTCGGACTAGCGGACACAGATACGCAGTATTTT. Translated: CASSFGLADTDTQYF. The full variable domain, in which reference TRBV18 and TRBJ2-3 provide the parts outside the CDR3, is NAGVMQNPRHLVRRRGQEARLRCSPMKGHSHVYWYRQLPEEGLKFMVYLQKENIIDESGMPKERFSAEFPKEGPSILRIQQVVRGDSAAYFCASSFGLADTDTQYFGPGTRLTVL.

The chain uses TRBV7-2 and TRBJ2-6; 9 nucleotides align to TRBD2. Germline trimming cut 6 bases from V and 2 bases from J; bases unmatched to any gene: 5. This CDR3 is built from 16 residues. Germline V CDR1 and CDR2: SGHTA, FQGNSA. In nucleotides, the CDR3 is TGTGCCAGCAGGCTAGCGGGGTCGGCTGGGGCCAACGTCCTGACTTTC. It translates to CASRLAGSAGANVLTF.

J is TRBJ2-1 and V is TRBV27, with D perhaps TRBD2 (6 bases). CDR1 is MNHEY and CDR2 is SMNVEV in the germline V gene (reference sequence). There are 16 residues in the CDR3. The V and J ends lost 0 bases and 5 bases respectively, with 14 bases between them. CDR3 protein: CASSLSGGRSNNEQFF. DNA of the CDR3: TGTGCCAGCAGTTTATCGGGGGGACGGAGCAACAATGAGCAGTTCTTC.

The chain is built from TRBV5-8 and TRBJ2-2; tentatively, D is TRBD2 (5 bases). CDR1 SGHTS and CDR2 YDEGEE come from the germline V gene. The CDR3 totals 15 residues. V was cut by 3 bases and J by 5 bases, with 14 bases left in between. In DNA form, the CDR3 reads TGTGCCAGCAGCTCCCGAGGGAGAATTACCGGGGAGCTGTTTTTT. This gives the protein CASSSRGRITGELFF.

CDR3 nucleotides: TGCGCCAGCAGTCACCCTGCGAGCGGGAGTTACAATGAGCAGTTCTTC. Its protein is CASSHPASGSYNEQFF. The V gene is TRBV4-1, the J gene TRBJ2-1; 8 bases map to TRBD2. This CDR3 is 16 amino acids long. Germline lookup yields CDR1 MGHRA and CDR2 YSYEKL. V was pared by 6 bases and J by 4 bases, with 11 bases of the junction left unmatched.

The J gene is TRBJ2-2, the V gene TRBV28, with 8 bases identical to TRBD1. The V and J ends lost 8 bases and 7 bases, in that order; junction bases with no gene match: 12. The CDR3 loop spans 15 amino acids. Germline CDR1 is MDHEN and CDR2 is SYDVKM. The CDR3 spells CASLPSRGRNGELFF. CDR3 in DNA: TGTGCCAGCTTACCCTCCAGGGGGCGCAACGGGGAGCTGTTTTTT.

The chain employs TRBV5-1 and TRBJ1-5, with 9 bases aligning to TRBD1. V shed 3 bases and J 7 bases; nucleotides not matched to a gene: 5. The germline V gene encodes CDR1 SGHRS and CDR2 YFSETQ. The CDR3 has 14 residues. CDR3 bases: TGCGCCAGCAGCTCCGGGACAGGGAGGCAGCCCCAGCATTTT. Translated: CASSSGTGRQPQHF. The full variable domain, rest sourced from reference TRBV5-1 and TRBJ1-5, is KAGVTQTPRYLIKTRGQQVTLSCSPISGHRSVSWYQQTPGQGLQFLFEYFSETQRNKGNFPGRFSGRQFSNSRSEMNVSTLELGDSALYLCASSSGTGRQPQHFGDGTRLSIL.

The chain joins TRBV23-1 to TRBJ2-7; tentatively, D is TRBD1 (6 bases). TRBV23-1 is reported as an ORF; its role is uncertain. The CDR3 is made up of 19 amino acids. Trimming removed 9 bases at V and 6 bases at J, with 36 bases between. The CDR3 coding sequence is TGCGCCAGGATCCGAGGGGACCGAGTAGGGGGAGAAAGGGGAAGCGAGCAGTACGTC. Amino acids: CARIRGDRVGGERGSEQYV.

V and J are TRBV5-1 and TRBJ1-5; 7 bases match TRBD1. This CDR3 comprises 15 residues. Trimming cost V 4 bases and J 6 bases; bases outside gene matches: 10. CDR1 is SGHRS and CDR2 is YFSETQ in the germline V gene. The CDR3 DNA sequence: TGCGCCAGCAGCCCCCAGGGGGGAGATGGTCAGCCCCAGCATTTT. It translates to CASSPQGGDGQPQHF.

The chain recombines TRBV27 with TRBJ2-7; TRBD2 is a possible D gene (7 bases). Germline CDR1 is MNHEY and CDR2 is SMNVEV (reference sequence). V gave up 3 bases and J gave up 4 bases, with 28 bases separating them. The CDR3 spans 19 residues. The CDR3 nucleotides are TGTGCCAGCAGTTTTCGGGGTGGGACACAACTAGCGAAGGGTTACGAGCAGTACTTC. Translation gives CASSFRGGTQLAKGYEQYF.

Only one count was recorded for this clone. The CDR3, as DNA: TGTGCCAGCAGCCCCAACGGACTAGCGGGAGGGGACACCGGGGAGCTGTTTTTT. This codes for CASSPNGLAGGDTGELFF. V is TRBV7-3 and J is TRBJ2-2, with 15 bases lining up with TRBD2. The V segment lost 5 bases and the J segment 3 bases; nucleotides outside the gene matches: 7. The CDR3 runs to 18 residues. CDR1 SGHTA and CDR2 FQGTGA come from the germline V gene. The variable domain in full, with the rest retrieved from reference TRBV7-3 and TRBJ2-2, is GAGVSQTPSNKVTEKGKYVELRCDPISGHTALYWYRQSLGQGPEFLIYFQGTGAADDSGLPNDRFFAVRPEGSVSTLKIQRTERGDSAVYLCASSPNGLAGGDTGELFFGEGSRLTVL.

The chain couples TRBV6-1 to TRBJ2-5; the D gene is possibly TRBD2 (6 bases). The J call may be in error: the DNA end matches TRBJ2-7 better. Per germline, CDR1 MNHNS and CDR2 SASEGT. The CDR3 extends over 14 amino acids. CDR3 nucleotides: TGTGCCAGCGGAGGGCAGGGTCGGGGCTACGAGCAGTACTTC. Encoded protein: CASGGQGRGYEQYF.